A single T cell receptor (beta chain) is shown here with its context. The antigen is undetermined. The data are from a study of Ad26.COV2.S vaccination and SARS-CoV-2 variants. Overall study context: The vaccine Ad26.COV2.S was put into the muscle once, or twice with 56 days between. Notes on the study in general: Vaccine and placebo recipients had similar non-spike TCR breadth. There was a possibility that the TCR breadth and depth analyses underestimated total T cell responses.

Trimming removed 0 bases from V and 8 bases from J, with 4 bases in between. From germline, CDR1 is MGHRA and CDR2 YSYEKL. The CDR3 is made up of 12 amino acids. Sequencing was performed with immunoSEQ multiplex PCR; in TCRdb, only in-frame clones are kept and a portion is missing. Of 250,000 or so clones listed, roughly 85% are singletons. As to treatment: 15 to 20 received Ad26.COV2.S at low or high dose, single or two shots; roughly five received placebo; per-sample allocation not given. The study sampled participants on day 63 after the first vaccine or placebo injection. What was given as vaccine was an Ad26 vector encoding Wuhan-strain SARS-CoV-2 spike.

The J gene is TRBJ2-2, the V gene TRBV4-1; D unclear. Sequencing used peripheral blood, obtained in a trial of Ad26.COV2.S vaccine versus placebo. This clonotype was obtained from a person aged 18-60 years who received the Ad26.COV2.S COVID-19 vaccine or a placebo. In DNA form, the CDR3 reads TGCGCCAGCAGCCAAGAACGTGGGGAGCTGTTTTTT. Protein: CASSQERGELFF.